This entry features one T cell receptor (beta chain) sequence. The data stem from a study of blood T cell repertoires in COVID-19. As for the study in general: Samples came from the United States, Italy and Spain, spanning acute and convalescent COVID-19. PBMCs, B-cell-depleted T cells, or T cells provided the cDNA or gDNA that made up the material.

The data were produced by immunoSEQ multiplex PCR, yet TCRdb's version contains in-frame clones alone and is incomplete. The sample has under 350,000 clones, approximately 85% seen once. The sequencing sample was made of peripheral blood. This clonotype was sampled from a woman in her 70s with acute or convalescent COVID-19.

CDR3 residues: CASSGRQGGTGELFF. As DNA, the CDR3 is TGTGCCAGCAGTGGGCGACAGGGGGGCACCGGGGAGCTGTTTTTT. The chain is built from TRBV2 and TRBJ2-2; TRBD1 aligns across 9 bases. CDR1 and CDR2 (germline): SNHLY, FYNNEI. This CDR3 spans 15 amino acids. J gave up 4 bases and V 4 bases, and 4 bases lay outside the gene matches.